These 18 T cell receptor beta chains originate from one sample sequenced in a study of blood T cell repertoires in COVID-19. Sequenced by immunoSEQ multiplex PCR; TCRdb stores in-frame clones only, minus some. The sample has some 260,000 clones; about 86% are singletons. Sequenced material: peripheral blood. All receptors derive from an elderly man with acute or convalescent COVID-19.

The chain joins TRBV6-6 to TRBJ1-4, with 7 bases fitting TRBD1. Unmatched junction bases numbered 11, after V lost 5 bases and J lost 8 bases. Germline V lookup: CDR1 MNHNY, CDR2 SVGAGI (reference sequence). The CDR3 runs to 15 residues. The CDR3 reads CASSGGTARGEKLFF. Here the CDR3 DNA reads TGTGCCAGCAGTGGCGGGACAGCTAGAGGGGAAAAACTGTTTTTT.

The rearrangement uses TRBV25-1 and TRBJ2-5, with D unclear. Trimming shortened V by 3 bases and J by 0 bases, and 11 bases separated the two germline ends. The CDR3 loop spans 15 amino acids. The V gene's germline CDR1 is MGHDK and CDR2 SYGVNS. In DNA, the CDR3 is TGTGCCAGCAGTGATACCGGTTGGTACCAAGAGACCCAGTACTTC. Amino acids: CASSDTGWYQETQYF.

The DNA for the CDR3 is TGTGCCAGCAGCGAGGGACTAGCGGGAGGGACAGAGACCCAGTACTTC. It specifies CASSEGLAGGTETQYF. The chain couples TRBV2 to TRBJ2-5, with TRBD2 identical over 16 bases. This CDR3 region has 16 residues. The trim removed 6 bases at V and 4 bases at J, leaving 5 bases unmatched. Germline V gene sequence: CDR1 SNHLY, CDR2 FYNNEI.

The gene calls are TRBV5-1 and TRBJ1-1; the D gene is possibly TRBD1 (6 bases). The CDR3 loop spans 17 amino acids. Germline CDR1 is SGHRS and CDR2 is YFSETQ. V was pared by 0 bases and J by 4 bases, with 19 bases between. The CDR3 coding sequence is TGCGCCAGCAGCTTGGCCATGCGGGGGGCAAGGGGCACTGAAGCTTTCTTT. It is translated as CASSLAMRGARGTEAFF.

This chain connects TRBV11-2 to TRBJ1-2, with D maybe TRBD1 (5 bases). Germline V gives CDR1 SGHAT, CDR2 FQNNGV. V was shortened by 7 bases and J by 0 bases, with 12 bases between the two germline ends. This CDR3 contains 14 residues. CDR3 in amino acids: CASTRGDANYGYTF. The DNA of the CDR3 is TGTGCCAGCACCCGCGGGGACGCTAACTATGGCTACACCTTC.

The chain links TRBV10-3 to TRBJ1-2, with 7 bases aligning to TRBD1. Germline V CDR1 and CDR2: ENHRY, SYGVKD. The trim removed 3 bases at V and 4 bases at J, leaving 5 bases unmatched. The CDR3 runs 14 residues. The CDR3 coding sequence is TGTGCCATCAGTGAAAGGGGGCCTGGCTATGGCTACACCTTC. Its protein is CAISERGPGYGYTF.

A single count supports this clone. The genes are TRBV11-3 and TRBJ1-1, with TRBD1 matching over 8 bases. The ends lost 4 bases at V and 7 bases at J; junction bases unmatched: 11. The CDR3 is made up of 15 amino acids. In germline, CDR1 is SGHNT, CDR2 YENEEA. The CDR3 here is CASSSARGLALEAFF. CDR3 sequence (DNA): TGTGCCAGCAGCTCCGCCAGGGGGCTGGCCCTTGAAGCTTTCTTT. The full variable domain, its missing parts supplied by reference TRBV11-3 and TRBJ1-1, is EAGVVQSPRYKIIEKKQPVAFWCNPISGHNTLYWYLQNLGQGPELLIRYENEEAVDDSQLPKDRFSAERLKGVDSTLKIQPAELGDSAVYLCASSSARGLALEAFFGQGTRLTVV.

V and J are TRBV21-1 and TRBJ2-1; the DNA was not compared with TRBD2, the D call given in the table. TRBV21-1 constitutes a pseudogene. The CDR3 consists of 15 residues. The DNA of the CDR3 is TGTGCCACCCCGGGCCCGGGAGGCACCTACAATGAGCAGTTCTTC. This encodes CATPGPGGTYNEQFF.

The rearrangement joins TRBV19 to TRBJ2-1; D is possibly TRBD2 (7 bases). Germline CDR1 LNHDA, CDR2 SQIVND (reference sequence). The CDR3 contains 24 residues. With 0 bases removed from V and 6 bases from J, the gap between germline ends came to 39 bases. The DNA for the CDR3 is TGTGCCAGTAGTATAGATCGCAGGGGCAGTGCTAGCGGTTACCTCTTCTACGAGATCAATGAGCAGTTCTTC. Its protein product is CASSIDRRGSASGYLFYEINEQFF.

The count of this clone is one. The chain couples TRBV25-1 to TRBJ2-7; 8 nucleotides match TRBD1. The CDR3 is 15 amino acids. J was trimmed by 3 bases and V by 5 bases; bases with no gene match: 9. CDR1 MGHDK and CDR2 SYGVNS come from the germline V gene. This chain's CDR3 is CASSKSRDRYYEQYF. CDR3 bases: TGTGCCAGCAGTAAGTCCCGGGACAGGTACTACGAGCAGTACTTC.

This chain uses TRBV28 with TRBJ1-5; D call uncertain. From germline, CDR1 is MDHEN and CDR2 SYDVKM. Trimming cost V 3 bases and J 0 bases, with 9 bases left between them. This CDR3 spans 15 amino acids. The CDR3 sequence is CASSFPDSSNQPQHF. In DNA, the CDR3 is TGTGCCAGCAGTTTCCCCGATAGTAGCAATCAGCCCCAGCATTTT.

The chain couples TRBV5-6 to TRBJ2-5, with 8 positions matching TRBD2. The CDR3 runs 13 residues. Germline trimming cut 2 bases from V and 5 bases from J; bases unmatched to any gene: 2. CDR1 and CDR2 (germline): SGHDT, YYEEEE. CDR3 protein: CASSFGGRETQYF. The CDR3 region has the DNA TGTGCCAGCAGCTTTGGCGGGAGGGAGACCCAGTACTTC.

The count of this clone is one. The chain couples TRBV12-3 or TRBV12-4 to TRBJ2-1; unclear D gene. Deletions cut 5 bases from V and 9 bases from J, with 14 bases between. This CDR3 region has 13 residues. The CDR3 loop reads CASSHTPPIEQFF. The CDR3 DNA reads TGTGCCAGCAGTCATACTCCTCCCATTGAGCAGTTCTTC.

Comment on this clone: This sample also contains other DNA sequences that code for the same CDR3. This chain joins TRBV29-1 and TRBJ2-3; 10 positions match TRBD1. V dropped 7 bases and J dropped 3; count of bases not matched to a gene: 1. This CDR3 is 12 amino acids long. Per the germline V gene, CDR1 is SQVTM and CDR2 is ANQGSEA. DNA of the CDR3: TGCAGCGCGGACAGGGGGACAGATACGCAGTATTTT. Its translation is CSADRGTDTQYF.

V gene TRBV30 combines with J gene TRBJ1-2; TRBD1 aligns across 10 bases. CDR3 length: 13 residues. Trimming removed 6 bases from V and 4 bases from J; junction bases left unmatched: 5. From germline, CDR1 is GTSNPN and CDR2 SVGIG (reference sequence). In nucleotides, the CDR3 is TGTGCCTGTCCGGGACAGGGGTTCTATGGCTACACCTTC. Residues: CACPGQGFYGYTF.

This clone was recorded at least ten times. V gene TRBV7-2 combines with J gene TRBJ1-1, with D possibly matching TRBD1 (5 bases). The ends were cut back, 6 bases at V and 1 base at J, with 12 bases in the middle. CDR3 length: 14 residues. Germline V CDR1 and CDR2: SGHTA, FQGNSA. The CDR3 nucleotides read TGTGCCAGCAGACCCTCTCAGGGGAACACTGAAGCTTTCTTT. Its translation: CASRPSQGNTEAFF.

This chain uses TRBV28 with TRBJ2-2; D is undetermined. V was trimmed by 6 bases and J by 4 bases, leaving 15 bases between them. There are 15 residues in the CDR3. Germline lookup yields CDR1 MDHEN and CDR2 SYDVKM. The CDR3 bases are TGTGCCAGCAGCCGAGCTCCGGGTCTCACCGGGGAGCTGTTTTTT. Translation: CASSRAPGLTGELFF.

The V gene is TRBV28, the J gene TRBJ1-1, with D perhaps matching TRBD1 (5 bases). This CDR3 contains 18 residues. Germline lookup yields CDR1 MDHEN and CDR2 SYDVKM. V was clipped by 4 bases and J by 4 bases, with 25 bases between them. The CDR3 loop is CASSSGGSPGLRATEAFF. The DNA of the CDR3 is TGTGCCAGCAGTTCAGGCGGGTCACCGGGACTCCGGGCCACTGAAGCTTTCTTT.